The present TCR beta chain was sequenced within a study of CD8+CD57+ T cells in acquired aplastic anemia. Overall study context: Mean yield of DNA from sorted CD4+ and CD8+ cells was around 3 ug.

Patients who underwent sequencing had shown CD8+CD57+ cell expansion by flow cytometry. All participating patients were living with severe acquired aplastic anemia. The TCR beta profiling, which covered VDJ combination and CDR3 sequence, was carried out using genomic DNA as the template. TCRdb passed the reads through MiXCR, listing each CDR3 protein once. The top ten hold over 2% of the sample, which has under 150,000 distinct CDR3 sequences, about two fifths seen once. This clonotype showed up many times. Its antigen is as yet unknown. Study outcomes and limitations: Sharing between patients and controls was observed for around 30 CD8+ CDR3 sequences.

Germline V gene data show CDR1 as MNHNY and CDR2 as SVGAGI (reference sequence). The ends were cut back, 3 bases at V and 8 bases at J, with 13 bases in the middle. The CDR3 spans 14 residues. The chain combines TRBV6-6 with TRBJ1-4; D not resolved. The sequencing input was sorted CD4+, CD8+, or CD8+CD57+ T cells (not recorded which) from PBMCs. The clonotype originates from a human donor with aplastic anemia. CDR3 loop: CASSYRELEEKLFF. The DNA of the CDR3 is TGTGCCAGCAGTTATCGGGAATTGGAGGAAAAACTGTTTTTT.